This T cell receptor (beta chain) emerged from a study of blood T cell repertoires in COVID-19. As for the study in general: From the United States, Italy and Spain came samples of acute and convalescent COVID-19. Sample material is recorded as cDNA or gDNA derived from T cells, B-cell-depleted T cells, or PBMCs.

This clone showed up just a few times. J gave up 3 bases and V 5 bases, and 2 bases lay outside the gene matches. CDR3 length: 14 residues. Germline V gene lookup returns CDR1 LGHDT and CDR2 YNNKEL (reference sequence). Original handling: Amplification of reference gene primers was used by the study to estimate nucleated cell counts. The repertoire was sequenced with immunoSEQ multiplex PCR; TCRdb's copy has only in-frame clones and lacks some. V and J calls and clone size are as listed in that table; D and trimming were resolved from the DNA. The profile shows approximately 140,000 clones, approximately 80% of them singletons.

The chain has TRBV3-1 (or the pseudogene TRBV3-2) and TRBJ2-3, with TRBD2 matching over 10 bases. The sequence was collected from a man in his sixties or seventies with acute or convalescent COVID-19. The sequencing sample was made of peripheral blood. The CDR3 DNA follows: TGTGCCAGCAGCGAAGCGGGAGGGACAGATACGCAGTATTTT. It specifies CASSEAGGTDTQYF.